These 5 T cell receptor beta chains share one sample of origin, sequenced in a study of T cell repertoires in cytomegalovirus infection. Each CDR3 protein gets one entry after TCRdb re-called the reads with MiXCR. The data contain a few hundred thousand distinct CDR3 sequences, around two fifths of them singletons. No antigens are known for them. Sequenced material: cultured PBMCs, taken from culture after CMV antigen stimulation. These receptors all come from a human donor in good health (CMV status not recorded). Some clones in this sample may be carry-over from other donors' samples.

This rearrangement joins TRBV5-1 to TRBJ2-1; TRBD2 matches 10 bases. CDR1 is SGHRS and CDR2 is YFSETQ in the germline V gene. This CDR3 has 15 amino acids. V dropped 3 bases and J dropped 6; count of bases not matched to a gene: 6. CDR3: CASSSLAGDGNEQFF. Written as DNA, the CDR3 is TGCGCCAGCAGCTCCCTAGCGGGAGATGGCAATGAGCAGTTCTTC.

The chain has TRBV12-3 or TRBV12-4 and TRBJ1-2; D call uncertain. The CDR3 sequence is 13 residues long. The V end lost 6 bases, the J end lost 6 bases, and 14 bases lay between the germline ends. The CDR3 spells CASSRGRTDGYTF. The DNA of the CDR3 is TGTGCCAGCAGCCGCGGACGGACTGATGGCTACACCTTC.

This clonotype was observed a few times. The chain employs TRBV6-1 and TRBJ2-5; 8 bases line up with TRBD2. Germline assignment: CDR1 MNHNS and CDR2 SASEGT. The CDR3 sequence is 14 residues long. The V segment lost 6 bases and the J segment 3 bases; nucleotides outside the gene matches: 6. CDR3 DNA sequence: TGTGCCAGCAGCCCGCGGGGGGCAGAAGAGACCCAGTACTTC. Translated, it gives CASSPRGAEETQYF.

The chain combines TRBV6-5 with TRBJ1-1; possibly TRBD1 for D (6 bases). Trimming removed 2 bases from V and 5 bases from J, with 15 bases in between. This CDR3 spans 15 amino acids. Germline values: CDR1 MNHEY, CDR2 SVGAGI. The CDR3 sequence: CASSYGDTGFTEAFF. The CDR3 DNA reads as TGTGCCAGCAGTTACGGGGACACGGGATTTACTGAAGCTTTCTTT.

This chain connects TRBV19 to TRBJ1-2; 7 bases map to TRBD1. Germline V CDR1 and CDR2: LNHDA, SQIVND (reference sequence). This CDR3 spans 14 amino acids. With 6 bases clipped from V and 4 bases from J, the junction kept 8 bases outside the gene matches. CDR3 DNA: TGTGCCAGTAGGCCGGGACAGTTACCCTATGGCTACACCTTC. Its translation is CASRPGQLPYGYTF.